This TCR beta chain was retrieved from a study of T cell responses to AZD1222 COVID-19 vaccine. Study observations and caveats: Every sample of the repertoires postdated the peak T cell response.

In regard to this clone: The antigen remains undetermined.

Only in-frame clones appear in the TCRdb table, and some are missing; sequencing was by immunoSEQ multiplex PCR. The sample lists 150,000 to 200,000 clones, 85% to 90% seen once, with approximately 7.7% in the top ten. V gave up 6 bases and J gave up 5 bases, with 13 bases separating them. CDR1 and CDR2 (germline): LGHDT, YNNKEL (reference sequence). This CDR3 has 13 amino acids. Sequencing used peripheral blood, obtained on day 0 of AZD1222 vaccination. The receptor comes from an adult in good health. The rearrangement links TRBV3-1 (or the pseudogene TRBV3-2) to TRBJ2-5; D is undetermined. DNA for the CDR3: TGTGCCAGCAGTCATACTACGACGGAGACCCAGTACTTC. It codes for CASSHTTTETQYF.